These 30 T cell receptor beta chains originate from one sample sequenced in a study of T cell clonotyping in hematopoietic cell transplantation. Time point indicated: recipient sample about 28 days before transplant, after cytoreduction. The assay was immunoSEQ multiplex PCR, and TCRdb's table has in-frame clones only and misses some. Of over 9,500 clones listed, 92% are singletons. The sample in question was peripheral blood mononuclear cells, obtained before stem cell transplant. These TCRs come from a woman in her thirties or forties with acute myeloid leukemia. Some clones in this sample may be carry-over from other donors' samples.

The rearrangement links TRBV15 to TRBJ1-5, with a tentative D call TRBD1 (6 bases). Germline V gene sequence: CDR1 LNHNV, CDR2 YYDKDF (reference sequence). The CDR3 length is 13 residues. V was clipped by 6 bases and J by 7 bases, with 13 bases between them. The CDR3: CATSFRTGQPQHF. CDR3 in DNA: TGTGCCACCAGTTTTCGAACAGGGCAGCCCCAGCATTTT.

The table lists this clone with a count of one. The V gene is TRBV27, the J gene TRBJ2-4; D gene uncertain. The V end lost 10 bases, the J end lost 0 bases, and 10 bases lay between the germline ends. Germline CDR1 MNHEY, CDR2 SMNVEV (reference sequence). This CDR3 is 13 amino acids long. The CDR3 nucleotides read TGTGCCACCTCGAAACTAGCCAAAAACATTCAGTACTTC. It encodes CATSKLAKNIQYF.

V and J are TRBV25-1 and TRBJ2-1; a possible D gene is TRBD2 (5 bases). This CDR3 comprises 16 residues. Germline V gene sequence: CDR1 MGHDK, CDR2 SYGVNS. V lost 4 bases to trimming and J lost 4 bases, with 17 bases between them. The CDR3 region has the DNA TGTGCCAGCAGTGTAAGAACCCAGCGGAAATACAATGAGCAGTTCTTC. It is translated as CASSVRTQRKYNEQFF.

The V and J genes are TRBV7-9 and TRBJ1-4, with 9 nucleotides matching TRBD1. Looked up from germline, CDR1 is SEHNR and CDR2 is FQNEAQ (reference sequence). This CDR3 region has 14 residues. V shed 4 bases and J 10 bases; nucleotides not matched to a gene: 7. CDR3 DNA sequence: TGTGCCAGCAGCTGGACAGGGGAGGGGGTAAAACTGTTTTTT. As protein: CASSWTGEGVKLFF.

The chain recombines TRBV5-4 with TRBJ2-2, with D possibly being TRBD2 (6 bases). The CDR3 length is 15 residues. The ends were cut back, 0 bases at V and 3 bases at J, with 9 bases in the middle. Germline V gene lookup returns CDR1 SGHNT and CDR2 YYREEE (reference sequence). Here the CDR3 DNA reads TGTGCCAGCAGCTTGGCGGGGGTGGACACCGGGGAGCTGTTTTTT. This encodes CASSLAGVDTGELFF.

A single count supports this clone. The chain combines TRBV30 with TRBJ1-2, with unresolved D. This CDR3 comprises 14 residues. Germline V gives CDR1 GTSNPN, CDR2 SVGIG (reference sequence). Trimming removed 1 base from V and 4 bases from J, with 13 bases in between. CDR3 sequence (DNA): TGTGCCTGGAGTGGCCCTACATGGCTCTATGGCTACACCTTC. Translated, it gives CAWSGPTWLYGYTF.

This chain uses TRBV14 with TRBJ1-4; possible D gene TRBD1, 5 bases. The CDR3 has 13 amino acids. V lost 4 bases and J 5 bases, leaving 8 bases between the germline ends. Germline assignment: CDR1 SGHDN and CDR2 FVKESK. The CDR3 coding sequence is TGTGCCAGCAGCCGGGGGGTAAATGAAAAACTGTTTTTT. It codes for CASSRGVNEKLFF.

The chain joins TRBV10-1 to TRBJ1-5; D remains unclear. This CDR3 is built from 13 residues. CDR1 and CDR2 (germline): WNHNN, SYGVQD (reference sequence). V was pared by 4 bases and J by 1 base, with 5 bases between. The chain's CDR3 is CASSGQSNQPQHF. CDR3 bases: TGCGCCAGCAGTGGCCAGAGCAATCAGCCCCAGCATTTT.

V gene TRBV20-1 combines with J gene TRBJ1-1; D might be TRBD1 (6 bases). This CDR3 comprises 11 residues. The germline gives CDR1 DFQATT, CDR2 SNEGSKA (reference sequence). CDR3 nucleotides: TGCAGCCCCTTCAGGGGCACTGAAGCTTTCTTT. Protein sequence: CSPFRGTEAFF.

The chain recombines TRBV27 with TRBJ1-1, with a tentative D call TRBD1 (6 bases). Per the germline V gene, CDR1 is MNHEY and CDR2 is SMNVEV (reference sequence). Trimming cost V 4 bases and J 3 bases, with 21 bases left between them. CDR3 length: 17 residues. The CDR3 loop is CASSSTGTQLRYTEAFF. CDR3 DNA: TGTGCCAGCAGTTCGACCGGGACACAGCTACGGTACACTGAAGCTTTCTTT.

This chain joins TRBV6-6 and TRBJ1-4; 9 bases match TRBD1. The junction had 1 base not matched to a gene; V was cut back by 0 bases and J by 8 bases. The germline V gene encodes CDR1 MNHNY and CDR2 SVGAGI (reference sequence). CDR3 length equals 14 residues. CDR3 nucleotide sequence: TGTGCCAGCAGTTACTCAGGGACAGGGGAAAAACTGTTTTTT. This codes for CASSYSGTGEKLFF.

This clone has only one observation. V usage is TRBV9 and J usage is TRBJ1-1; D not certain. CDR3 size: 15 residues. With 6 bases removed from V and 0 bases from J, the gap between germline ends came to 15 bases. The germline gives CDR1 SGDLS, CDR2 YYNGEE. The CDR3 DNA is TGTGCCAGCACCCCGAAGGCGGTCATGAACACTGAAGCTTTCTTT. Protein: CASTPKAVMNTEAFF.

The sample holds one count of this clone. The chain carries TRBV19 and TRBJ2-7; 7 nucleotides align to TRBD1. This CDR3 comprises 13 residues. Trimming took 4 bases from V and 4 from J; bases not matched to a gene: 4. CDR1 and CDR2 from the germline V gene are LNHDA and SQIVND (reference sequence). The CDR3 nucleotides are TGTGCCAGTAGTAAAGGGGGCGAATACGAGCAGTACTTC. It codes for CASSKGGEYEQYF.

This chain connects TRBV11-2 to TRBJ2-7; TRBD1 or TRBD2 may be the D gene (6 bases each). Germline CDR1 and CDR2: SGHAT and FQNNGV. This CDR3 is built from 14 residues. The V and J ends lost 0 bases and 5 bases respectively, with 11 bases between them. In nucleotides, the CDR3 is TGTGCCAGCAGCTTAGAGGTCGGGGGCCACGAGCAGTACTTC. Translated: CASSLEVGGHEQYF. Supplemented by reference TRBV11-2 and TRBJ2-7, the full variable domain reads EAGVAQSPRYKIIEKRQSVAFWCNPISGHATLYWYQQILGQGPKLLIQFQNNGVVDDSQLPKDRFSAERLKGVDSTLKIQPAKLEDSAVYLCASSLEVGGHEQYFGPGTRLTVT.

The chain has TRBV7-8 and TRBJ1-2; D unresolved. V lost 5 bases to trimming and J lost 0 bases, with 13 bases between them. Germline assignment: CDR1 SGHVS and CDR2 FQNEAQ. The CDR3 totals 15 residues. Here the CDR3 reads CASSPYRVANYGYTF. CDR3 bases: TGTGCCAGCAGCCCCTATCGGGTAGCTAACTATGGCTACACCTTC. Full variable domain (remainder filled in from reference TRBV7-8 and TRBJ1-2): GAGVSQSPRYKVAKRGQDVALRCDPISGHVSLFWYQQALGQGPEFLTYFQNEAQLDKSGLPSDRFFAERPEGSVSTLKIQRTQQEDSAVYLCASSPYRVANYGYTFGSGTRLTVV.

This chain joins TRBV7-9 and TRBJ2-6; D may correspond to TRBD1 or TRBD2 (5 bases each). CDR3 length: 18 amino acids. Trimming cost V 3 bases and J 0 bases, with 15 bases left between them. Per germline, CDR1 SEHNR and CDR2 FQNEAQ (reference sequence). The CDR3 nucleotides are TGTGCCAGCAGCTTGAACTCCGGGACGGCCTCTGGGGCCAACGTCCTGACTTTC. Translation gives CASSLNSGTASGANVLTF.

The table lists this clone with a count of one. The chain employs TRBV7-8 and TRBJ1-1; D is unclear. This CDR3 is 13 amino acids long. The germline CDR1 and CDR2 sequences are SGHVS and FQNEAQ. V was pared by 5 bases and J by 0 bases, with 7 bases between. Here the CDR3 DNA reads TGTGCCAGCAGCGTGCAGGTGAACACTGAAGCTTTCTTT. Its translation is CASSVQVNTEAFF.

The gene calls are TRBV5-5 and TRBJ2-1; unclear D gene. The V gene lost 0 bases and the J gene lost 7 bases, with 5 bases spanning the gap. The CDR3 contains 12 residues. The germline CDR1 and CDR2 sequences are SGHKS and YYEKEE (reference sequence). The CDR3 protein is CASSLELNEQFF. In DNA form, the CDR3 reads TGTGCCAGCAGCTTGGAACTGAATGAGCAGTTCTTC.

In this sample, this clone is large. This rearrangement joins TRBV27 to TRBJ1-4; D call uncertain. Germline CDR1 reads MNHEY; CDR2 reads SMNVEV (reference sequence). This CDR3 spans 13 amino acids. V lost 5 bases and J 8 bases, leaving 12 bases between the germline ends. As DNA, the CDR3 is TGTGCCAGCAGTCGTATAGGTCGCGAAAAACTGTTTTTT. Its protein is CASSRIGREKLFF.

Only a few counts were recorded for this clone. The chain recombines TRBV10-1 with TRBJ2-7, with a possible D match to TRBD2 (5 bases). The V gene's germline CDR1 is WNHNN and CDR2 SYGVQD (reference sequence). The CDR3 spans 15 residues. Trimming pared 3 bases from V and 2 bases from J, leaving 14 bases between. Here the CDR3 reads CASSDNIGVTYEQYF. Written as DNA, the CDR3 is TGCGCCAGCAGTGACAATATCGGGGTCACCTACGAGCAGTACTTC.

This chain joins TRBV12-5 and TRBJ2-3; 13 bases match TRBD2. V lost 0 bases to trimming and J lost 2 bases; unmatched junction nucleotides: 5. In germline, CDR1 is LGHNT, CDR2 FRNRAP. The CDR3 loop spans 18 amino acids. CDR3 in DNA: TGTGCTAGTGGTTTGGTACAAGGGACTAGCGGGGTCACAGATACGCAGTATTTT. It yields the protein CASGLVQGTSGVTDTQYF.

J is TRBJ1-5 and V is TRBV9, with TRBD1 as a possible D gene (6 bases). With 10 bases removed from V and 3 bases from J, the gap between germline ends came to 20 bases. The CDR3 runs 15 residues. Per the germline V gene, CDR1 is SGDLS and CDR2 is YYNGEE. CDR3 sequence (DNA): TGTGCCGCAGCCCGAACAGGGTTGTCCAATCAGCCCCAGCATTTT. Encoded protein: CAAARTGLSNQPQHF.

This clone was picked up one time. This chain joins TRBV4-1 and TRBJ2-7; perhaps TRBD1 as D (6 bases). The CDR3 has 15 residues. V lost 1 base and J lost 3, with 13 bases in between. The germline V gene encodes CDR1 MGHRA and CDR2 YSYEKL. In DNA, the CDR3 is TGCGCCAGCAGCCAAGCAGGGGTAAGGGGCTACGAGCAGTACTTC. It translates to CASSQAGVRGYEQYF.

This chain connects TRBV2 to TRBJ2-4; D is possibly TRBD1 (6 bases). The CDR3 is 15 residues long. Germline CDR1 reads SNHLY; CDR2 reads FYNNEI. V was shortened by 5 bases and J by 0 bases, with 11 bases between the two germline ends. For the CDR3, the DNA is TGTGCCAGCAGTATTCAACAGGGAGCCAAAAACATTCAGTACTTC. Translation gives CASSIQQGAKNIQYF.

The genes are TRBV5-1 and TRBJ1-5; no reliable D call. Germline CDR1 SGHRS, CDR2 YFSETQ. The CDR3 contains 13 residues. V was pared by 3 bases and J by 9 bases, with 13 bases between. CDR3 region: CASSWVSEGPQHF. The CDR3 nucleotides are TGCGCCAGCAGCTGGGTTTCCGAGGGGCCCCAGCATTTT.

The J gene is TRBJ1-4, the V gene TRBV7-2; D is unclear. There are 16 residues in the CDR3. Germline values: CDR1 SGHTA, CDR2 FQGNSA. The V end was cut by 5 bases, the J end by 1 base, with 14 bases between. The CDR3 DNA is TGTGCCAGCAGCAAACACGGACGGCTAACTAATGAAAAACTGTTTTTT. This translates into CASSKHGRLTNEKLFF.

The chain links TRBV29-1 to TRBJ1-4, with D perhaps TRBD1 (5 bases). The V end lost 4 bases, the J end lost 8 bases, and 17 bases lay between the germline ends. Germline V gene lookup returns CDR1 SQVTM and CDR2 ANQGSEA. This CDR3 contains 14 residues. The CDR3, as DNA: TGCAGCGTTGTAGGTGGGCAGGGTGGCGAAAAACTGTTTTTT. It yields the protein CSVVGGQGGEKLFF.

The chain uses TRBV10-1 and TRBJ2-3, with D perhaps TRBD2 (5 bases). V lost 2 bases to trimming and J lost 7 bases, with 25 bases between them. Germline CDR1 reads WNHNN; CDR2 reads SYGVQD (reference sequence). The CDR3 runs to 18 residues. The CDR3 nucleotides are TGCGCCAGCAGTGAGATGGGTTTGGCGGACTCCGATACATATACGCAGTATTTT. It encodes CASSEMGLADSDTYTQYF.

This clone was seen a handful of times. V and J are TRBV7-2 and TRBJ2-3; D unresolved. This CDR3 spans 17 amino acids. In germline, CDR1 is SGHTA, CDR2 FQGNSA. V lost 2 bases and J lost 3, with 18 bases in between. The CDR3, as DNA: TGTGCCAGCAGCTTAACCCCCGCCAGTTCCCTAACAGATACGCAGTATTTT. This sequence encodes CASSLTPASSLTDTQYF.

This clone appeared a single time. The V gene is TRBV14, the J gene TRBJ2-7; tentative D call: TRBD1 (6 bases). This CDR3 is built from 15 residues. Looked up from germline, CDR1 is SGHDN and CDR2 is FVKESK. The germline V and J ends were trimmed by 4 bases and 2 bases, with 15 bases remaining between them. The CDR3 region has the DNA TGTGCCAGCAGCCGGGTTGGGACACTCACCTACGAGCAGTACTTC. As protein: CASSRVGTLTYEQYF.